These 7 T cell receptor beta chains came from one sample sequenced in a study of cytomegalovirus exposure and HLA in healthy donors. PCR involved 60 Vbeta and 13 Jbeta primers. Using immunoSEQ multiplex PCR, the repertoire was profiled, and TCRdb retains in-frame clones only, with some absent. The data show 160,000 or so clones, approximately 88% seen once. Material for sequencing was PBMCs. The source is a woman aged 18-29 years in good health and CMV-seronegative.

This clone showed up just once. This CDR3 is CASRLQGILATEAFF. For the CDR3, the DNA is TGTGCCAGCAGACTTCAGGGGATTCTTGCCACTGAAGCTTTCTTT. V usage is TRBV6-1 and J usage is TRBJ1-1, with D perhaps TRBD1 (6 bases). Trimming took 6 bases from V and 4 from J, leaving 18 bases between them. This CDR3 comprises 15 residues. Germline CDR1 MNHNS, CDR2 SASEGT.

This clone was seen only once. The genes are TRBV19 and TRBJ1-5; D may be TRBD1 (6 bases). V dropped 6 bases and J dropped 7 bases, with 19 bases sitting between them. This CDR3 comprises 15 residues. The germline V gene encodes CDR1 LNHDA and CDR2 SQIVND (reference sequence). The DNA of the CDR3 is TGTGCCAGTAGGGAAATACAGGGATTACGGCAGCCCCAGCATTTT. Its translation is CASREIQGLRQPQHF.

The V gene is TRBV10-3, the J gene TRBJ2-5; D remains unclear. The CDR3 length is 15 residues. Germline values: CDR1 ENHRY, CDR2 SYGVKD. V lost 6 bases to trimming and J lost 3 bases, with 17 bases between them. The CDR3 region has the DNA TGTGCCATCAGCCCTGCGGCGACGATGAAAGAGACCCAGTACTTC. It is translated as CAISPAATMKETQYF.

The chain is built from TRBV11-2 and TRBJ2-2; tentatively, D is TRBD2 (5 bases). The CDR3 covers 15 residues. Deletions cut 3 bases from V and 0 bases from J, with 8 bases between. CDR1 and CDR2 (germline): SGHAT, FQNNGV. As DNA, the CDR3 is TGTGCCAGCAGCTTTTCTAGCACGAACACCGGGGAGCTGTTTTTT. This translates into CASSFSSTNTGELFF.

J is TRBJ2-1 and V is TRBV5-6; D may be TRBD1 (5 bases). Germline loops: CDR1 SGHDT, CDR2 YYEEEE. The ends were cut back, 7 bases at V and 7 bases at J, with 15 bases in the middle. This CDR3 region has 13 residues. The CDR3 spells CASVRRDGNEQFF. CDR3 coding DNA: TGTGCCAGCGTCCGCAGGGATGGGAATGAGCAGTTCTTC.

The J gene is TRBJ1-5, the V gene TRBV27; D uncertain. The CDR3 is 14 amino acids. V was clipped by 4 bases and J by 1 base, with 8 bases between them. Per the germline V gene, CDR1 is MNHEY and CDR2 is SMNVEV (reference sequence). The CDR3 region is CASSSPRSNQPQHF. The CDR3 DNA reads as TGTGCCAGCAGTTCCCCTAGGAGCAATCAGCCCCAGCATTTT.

The rearrangement joins TRBV6-1 to TRBJ2-1, with TRBD2 as a possible D gene (5 bases). Germline CDR1 reads MNHNS; CDR2 reads SASEGT. The CDR3 is 13 amino acids. V lost 5 bases, J lost 6 bases, and 11 bases lay in between. The CDR3: CASSRDTGNEQFF. The DNA for the CDR3 is TGTGCCAGCAGTCGGGATACTGGCAATGAGCAGTTCTTC.